The sequence of this T cell receptor (beta chain) was determined in a study of blood T cell repertoires in COVID-19. Looked up from germline, CDR1 is SGHRS and CDR2 is YFSETQ. This CDR3 is 14 amino acids long. The germline V and J ends were trimmed by 5 bases and 4 bases, with 12 bases remaining between them. Profiled with immunoSEQ multiplex PCR; TCRdb holds only in-frame clones, not every one. The sample holds approximately 130,000 clones, about 75% seen once. Source material: peripheral blood. The TCR sequence derives from a man older than 75 with acute or convalescent COVID-19. The genes are TRBV5-1 and TRBJ2-2, with a possible D match to TRBD2 (6 bases). As DNA, the CDR3 is TGCGCCAGCAGTCTCCGGGGGTTCACCGGGGAGCTGTTTTTT. It specifies CASSLRGFTGELFF. Variable domain in full (rest from reference TRBV5-1 and TRBJ2-2): KAGVTQTPRYLIKTRGQQVTLSCSPISGHRSVSWYQQTPGQGLQFLFEYFSETQRNKGNFPGRFSGRQFSNSRSEMNVSTLELGDSALYLCASSLRGFTGELFFGEGSRLTVL.